The clone carrying this TCR beta chain was recorded once. The CDR3 is 14 amino acids. Germline V CDR1 and CDR2: SQVTM, ANQGSEA. V lost 5 bases, J lost 6 bases, and 16 bases lay in between. Some clones are missing from TCRdb's copy, which holds only in-frame ones; the method was immunoSEQ multiplex PCR. The sample has about 670,000 clones, 85% to 90% seen once. The data stem from a study of blood T cell repertoires in COVID-19. Source material: peripheral blood. The J gene is TRBJ2-2, the V gene TRBV29-1; D may be TRBD1 (7 bases). The source of this sequence is a woman between 18 and 30 years old with acute or convalescent COVID-19. CDR3 nucleotide sequence: TGCAGCGTTCGCAGGGGGGTTCAATCCGGGGAGCTGTTTTTT. Protein product: CSVRRGVQSGELFF.